This T cell receptor (beta chain) was captured in a study of OX40 agonist ivuxolimab in advanced cancers. For the study at large: Patients were treated with ivuxolimab, an agonistic anti-OX40 (CD134) antibody. Patients assigned to dose escalation were diagnosed with hepatocellular carcinoma, melanoma, renal cell or head and neck cancer.

Per germline, CDR1 MNHEY and CDR2 SVGAGI. V shed 6 bases, J shed 1 base, and the junction held 2 bases outside the gene matches. The CDR3 is 14 residues long. Sequenced by immunoSEQ multiplex PCR; TCRdb stores in-frame clones only, minus some. The table shows 25,000 to 40,000 clones, with about four fifths occurring only once. The V gene is TRBV6-5, the J gene TRBJ1-1; 10 nucleotides align to TRBD1. The material was CD4+ or CD8+ T cells sorted from blood, obtained in a trial of the OX40 agonist ivuxolimab. The TCR sequence derives from an adult with an advanced solid tumor such as melanoma, head and neck, liver or kidney cancer. CDR3 sequence reads: CASSWDRGNTEAFF. The CDR3 nucleotides read TGTGCCAGCAGCTGGGACAGGGGGAACACTGAAGCTTTCTTT.